Listed here are 23 T cell receptor beta chains from one sample, sequenced in a study of Graves' ophthalmopathy and Graves' hyperthyroidism. Using RNA transcripts, the TCR beta CDR3 regions were amplified. First-round RT-PCR relied on HTBI primers, and a second-round multiplex PCR came next. Each CDR3 protein is one row after TCRdb ran MiXCR on the multiplex PCR reads. Among 600,000 to 950,000 distinct CDR3 sequences, 40% were seen once, and the ten largest hold 44%. Sequences were obtained from peripheral blood. The source of these receptors is an adult man with Graves' ophthalmopathy.

This clonotype was seen ten or more times. CDR3 in DNA: TGTGCCAGCCTGCGGGTCGAGACCCAGTACTTC. It yields the protein CASLRVETQYF. The chain joins TRBV2 to TRBJ2-5, with D maybe TRBD2 (5 bases). The V and J ends lost 8 bases and 5 bases respectively, with 9 bases between them. CDR3 length equals 11 residues. CDR1 SNHLY and CDR2 FYNNEI come from the germline V gene.

The chain combines TRBV5-4 with TRBJ2-7; D call uncertain. The CDR3 is made up of 14 amino acids. The germline gives CDR1 SGHNT, CDR2 YYREEE (reference sequence). The V end lost 4 bases, the J end lost 3 bases, and 14 bases lay between the germline ends. The CDR3 DNA reads as TGTGCCAGCAGCCCCCAGGAAAGAAACTACGAGCAGTACTTC. Translation: CASSPQERNYEQYF.

Only a few counts were recorded for this clonotype. The rearrangement links TRBV7-3 to TRBJ2-3; D gene uncertain. Trimming took off 5 bases at V and 2 bases at J, with 8 bases between the two ends. CDR1 and CDR2 (germline): SGHTA, FQGTGA. The CDR3 length is 13 residues. The CDR3 loop is CASSRMTTDTQYF. The CDR3 DNA sequence: TGTGCCAGCAGCCGGATGACCACAGATACGCAGTATTTT.

The chain couples TRBV20-1 to TRBJ2-2, with 8 nucleotides matching TRBD1. The CDR3 length is 16 residues. Germline-derived CDR1 and CDR2 are DFQATT and SNEGSKA (reference sequence). The V segment lost 1 base and the J segment 1 base; nucleotides outside the gene matches: 5. CDR3 DNA sequence: TGCAGTGCTAGAGTAGACAGGGGCGAGAACACCGGGGAGCTGTTTTTT. Translating it yields CSARVDRGENTGELFF.

A few counts support this clonotype. J is TRBJ1-5 and V is TRBV19; TRBD1 aligns across 8 bases. Germline CDR1 reads LNHDA; CDR2 reads SQIVND (reference sequence). V lost 4 bases and J lost 7; bases outside the gene matches: 12. CDR3 length equals 16 residues. In DNA form, the CDR3 reads TGTGCCAGTAGTACTCTGACAGGGGTGGAGGGCCAGCCCCAGCATTTT. Its protein product is CASSTLTGVEGQPQHF. The full variable domain, in which reference TRBV19 and TRBJ1-5 provide the parts outside the CDR3, is DGGITQSPKYLFRKEGQNVTLSCEQNLNHDAMYWYRQDPGQGLRLIYYSQIVNDFQKGDIAEGYSVSREKKESFPLTVTSAQKNPTAFYLCASSTLTGVEGQPQHFGDGTRLSIL.

As for this clonotype: Being one base from a much bigger clone, this may be a read error. J is TRBJ2-7 and V is TRBV11-1; the match to TRBD1 covers 9 bases. Losses at the gene ends were 5 bases for V and 6 bases for J; bases not matched to a gene: 11. The germline V gene has CDR1 SGHAT and CDR2 FQDESV (reference sequence). The CDR3 runs 15 residues. The CDR3 loop reads CASSLNQDRGAEQYF. CDR3 coding DNA: TGTGCCAGCAGCCTAAACCAGGACAGGGGAGCCGAGCAGTACTTC.

This clonotype was picked up a small number of times. This chain joins TRBV20-1 and TRBJ1-5; D uncertain. CDR3 size: 13 residues. Germline lookup yields CDR1 DFQATT and CDR2 SNEGSKA (reference sequence). V lost 6 bases and J lost 2, with 11 bases in between. This CDR3 reads CSARAFGNQPQHF. The CDR3 DNA reads TGCAGTGCCCGGGCCTTCGGCAATCAGCCCCAGCATTTT.

This clonotype was counted only a few times. The V call is TRBV20-1, the J call TRBJ2-7; possible D gene TRBD1, 5 bases. The CDR3 is 13 residues long. Trimming took off 6 bases at V and 3 bases at J, with 15 bases between the two ends. CDR1 and CDR2 (germline): DFQATT, SNEGSKA (reference sequence). CDR3 nucleotide sequence: TGCAGTGCAGCGACAGACGAGAGCTACGAGCAGTACTTC. Its translation is CSAATDESYEQYF.

The chain uses TRBV19 and TRBJ1-5, with a possible D match to TRBD1 (6 bases). CDR1 is LNHDA and CDR2 is SQIVND in the germline V gene (reference sequence). The CDR3 extends over 15 amino acids. The V and J ends lost 7 bases and 3 bases respectively, with 16 bases between them. CDR3 sequence: CASTSRGGYNQPQHF. DNA for the CDR3: TGTGCCAGTACCTCAAGGGGGGGGTACAATCAGCCCCAGCATTTT.

The V call is TRBV6-1, the J call TRBJ1-1; D ambiguous. Trimming cost V 5 bases and J 4 bases, with 17 bases left between them. There are 15 residues in the CDR3. Looked up from germline, CDR1 is MNHNS and CDR2 is SASEGT. Here the CDR3 reads CASSYSIYRGTEAFF. The CDR3 DNA follows: TGTGCCAGCAGTTACTCGATCTATCGGGGCACTGAAGCTTTCTTT.

This clonotype showed up many times. The chain joins TRBV7-2 to TRBJ1-5; D is unresolved. V gave up 1 base and J gave up 4 bases, with 8 bases separating them. This CDR3 is built from 14 residues. Germline V CDR1 and CDR2: SGHTA, FQGNSA. The CDR3 DNA follows: TGTGCCAGCAGCTTAGGCAGGTTGAATCAGCCCCAGCATTTT. This gives the protein CASSLGRLNQPQHF.

On this clonotype: Here the CDR3 omits its conserved ending phenylalanine or tryptophan, so a read error is the likely source. V usage is TRBV6-1 and J usage is TRBJ1-1, with 7 bases that match TRBD1. Germline loops: CDR1 MNHNS, CDR2 SASEGT. V was clipped by 0 bases and J by 5 bases; unmatched bases: 0. The CDR3 totals 13 residues. For the CDR3, the DNA is TGTGCCAGCAGTGAAGCGACAGGGACTGAAGCTTTCCTT. Its protein is CASSEATGTEAFL.

This clonotype showed up just a few times. The V gene is TRBV7-2, the J gene TRBJ1-4; 9 bases match TRBD1. The CDR3 runs 14 residues. Germline V gene sequence: CDR1 SGHTA, CDR2 FQGNSA. Trimming cost V 9 bases and J 8 bases; bases outside gene matches: 10. The CDR3: CASSVQGALEKLFF. CDR3 DNA sequence: TGTGCCAGTAGTGTACAGGGGGCTCTGGAAAAACTGTTTTTT.

The gene calls are TRBV28 and TRBJ1-2, with D possibly TRBD1 on 5 matching bases. Trimming left V 11 bases short and J 6 bases short, with 7 bases between. Germline lookup yields CDR1 MDHEN and CDR2 SYDVKM. The CDR3 is made up of 9 amino acids. As DNA, the CDR3 is TGTGCCTGGGGGAATGGCTACACCTTC. The encoded protein is CAWGNGYTF.

V usage is TRBV6-5 and J usage is TRBJ2-5; a weak D match, TRBD2 (5 bases). Germline CDR1 MNHEY, CDR2 SVGAGI. Between the trimmed V and J ends, which lost 6 bases and 3 bases, there was a span of 11 bases. There are 13 residues in the CDR3. The CDR3 coding sequence is TGTGCCAGCAGACTAGGAACGGAAGAGACCCAGTACTTC. It encodes CASRLGTEETQYF.

The chain is built from TRBV3-1 and TRBJ2-7; TRBD1 or TRBD2 may be the D gene (5 bases each). Trimming took off 0 bases at V and 8 bases at J, with 11 bases between the two ends. Germline CDR1 is LGHDT and CDR2 is YNNKEL (reference sequence). This CDR3 contains 13 residues. CDR3 protein: CASSQDRRGQQYF. The CDR3 region has the DNA TGTGCCAGCAGCCAAGATCGTCGGGGACAGCAGTACTTC.

With regard to this clonotype: A clone one base away is much larger, so this may be a read error. The chain links TRBV29-1 to TRBJ2-7; 11 bases agree with TRBD2. Germline V lookup: CDR1 SQVTM, CDR2 ANQGSEA. The CDR3 contains 14 residues. The CDR3 sequence is CSVITTSGGYGQYF. As DNA, the CDR3 is TGCAGCGTTATTACTACTAGCGGGGGCTACGGGCAGTACTTC.

The chain employs TRBV24-1 and TRBJ1-5; D is unresolved. Germline V gives CDR1 KGHDR, CDR2 SFDVKD. V lost 9 bases and J lost 3, with 5 bases in between. The CDR3 covers 11 residues. CDR3 residues: CATRSNQPQHF. DNA for the CDR3: TGTGCCACCCGGTCCAATCAGCCCCAGCATTTT.

This clonotype showed up just a few times. J is TRBJ1-5 and V is TRBV19, with D uncertain. The CDR3 length is 14 residues. Germline loops: CDR1 LNHDA, CDR2 SQIVND (reference sequence). With 11 bases removed from V and 0 bases from J, the gap between germline ends came to 14 bases. CDR3 DNA sequence: TGTGCCTGGAGTTCTGAGGGTAGCAATCAGCCCCAGCATTTT. Its protein product is CAWSSEGSNQPQHF. The full variable domain, in which reference TRBV19 and TRBJ1-5 provide the parts outside the CDR3, is DGGITQSPKYLFRKEGQNVTLSCEQNLNHDAMYWYRQDPGQGLRLIYYSQIVNDFQKGDIAEGYSVSREKKESFPLTVTSAQKNPTAFYLCAWSSEGSNQPQHFGDGTRLSIL.

V is TRBV5-4 and J is TRBJ1-4; tentative D call: TRBD1 (5 bases). CDR1 and CDR2 (germline): SGHNT, YYREEE (reference sequence). The CDR3 length is 16 residues. The V gene lost 4 bases and the J gene lost 3 bases, with 16 bases spanning the gap. The CDR3 nucleotides read TGTGCCAGCAGCCAGACTAGGGGCAGGGCTAATGAAAAACTGTTTTTT. Translated, it gives CASSQTRGRANEKLFF. Based on the CDR3 plus reference TRBV5-4 and TRBJ1-4, the full variable domain is ETGVTQSPTHLIKTRGQQVTLRCSSQSGHNTVSWYQQALGQGPQFIFQYYREEENGRGNFPPRFSGLQFPNYSSELNVNALELDDSALYLCASSQTRGRANEKLFFGSGTQLSVL.

The CDR3 nucleotides read TGTGCCAGCAAGAGGGAATCAAACACCGGGGAGCTGTTTTTT. It translates to CASKRESNTGELFF. This chain uses TRBV11-2 with TRBJ2-2; TRBD2 might be the D (5 bases). The CDR3 sequence is 14 residues long. Deletions cut 7 bases from V and 2 bases from J, with 11 bases between. CDR1 SGHAT and CDR2 FQNNGV come from the germline V gene.

Only a few counts were recorded for this clonotype. V and J are TRBV12-3 or TRBV12-4 and TRBJ1-2; TRBD1 aligns across 9 bases. With V trimmed by 6 bases and J by 7 bases, 15 bases remained unmatched. The CDR3 sequence is 16 residues long. The CDR3 protein is CASSRTLGTGYGGYTF. The CDR3 nucleotides are TGTGCCAGCAGCAGAACCCTCGGGACAGGGTACGGTGGCTACACCTTC.

This clonotype was seen once. The germline gene is not matched at one end of the junction; a read error may be the cause. The rearrangement joins TRBV10-3 to TRBJ1-5; weak D call: TRBD1 (5 bases). Per germline, CDR1 ENHRY and CDR2 SYGVKD. CDR3 length: 15 amino acids. This chain's CDR3 is CASSYGGVRNQPQHF. CDR3 DNA: TGTGCCAGCAGTTACGGAGGGGTGCGCAATCAGCCCCAGCATTTT.